This TCR beta chain was profiled in a study of blood T cell repertoires in COVID-19. TCRdb's copy holds only in-frame clones and misses some; the assay was immunoSEQ multiplex PCR. The table includes more than 65,000 clones, roughly 82% detected once. Sequencing was carried out using peripheral blood. This TCR was recovered from an elderly woman with acute or convalescent COVID-19.

CDR3 nucleotide sequence: TGTGCCATCAGACAGAGAATGCAGGAGACCCAGTACTTC. Protein sequence: CAIRQRMQETQYF. The gene calls are TRBV12-3 or TRBV12-4 and TRBJ2-5, with D perhaps TRBD1 (5 bases). This CDR3 is 13 amino acids long. The ends were cut back, 10 bases at V and 5 bases at J, with 17 bases in the middle.